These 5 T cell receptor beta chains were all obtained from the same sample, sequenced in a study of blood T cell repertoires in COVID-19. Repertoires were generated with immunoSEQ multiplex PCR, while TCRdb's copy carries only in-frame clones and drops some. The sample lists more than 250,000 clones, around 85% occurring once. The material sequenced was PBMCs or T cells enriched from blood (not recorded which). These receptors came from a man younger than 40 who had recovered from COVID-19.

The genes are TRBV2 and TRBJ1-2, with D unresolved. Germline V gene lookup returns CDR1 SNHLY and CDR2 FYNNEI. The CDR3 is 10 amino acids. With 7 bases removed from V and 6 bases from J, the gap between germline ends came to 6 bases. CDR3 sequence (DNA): TGTGCCAGCACGCAGGATGGCTACACCTTC. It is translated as CASTQDGYTF.

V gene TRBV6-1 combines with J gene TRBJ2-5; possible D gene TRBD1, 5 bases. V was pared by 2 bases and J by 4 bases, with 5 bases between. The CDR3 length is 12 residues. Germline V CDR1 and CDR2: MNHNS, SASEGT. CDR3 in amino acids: CASSEQGETQYF. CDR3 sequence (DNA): TGTGCCAGCAGTGAACAGGGAGAGACCCAGTACTTC.

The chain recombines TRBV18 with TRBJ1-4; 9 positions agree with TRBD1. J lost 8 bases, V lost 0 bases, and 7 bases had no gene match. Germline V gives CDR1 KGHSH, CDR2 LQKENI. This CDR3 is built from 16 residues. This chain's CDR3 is CASSPPTGQGYEKLFF. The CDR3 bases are TGTGCCAGCTCACCACCAACGGGACAGGGATACGAAAAACTGTTTTTT.

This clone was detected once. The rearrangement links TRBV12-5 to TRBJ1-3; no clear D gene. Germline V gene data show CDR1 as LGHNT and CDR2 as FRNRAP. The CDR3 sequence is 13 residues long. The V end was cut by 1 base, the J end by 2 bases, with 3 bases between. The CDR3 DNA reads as TGTGCTAGTGGTTTGGCAACTGGAAACACCATATATTTT. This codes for CASGLATGNTIYF.

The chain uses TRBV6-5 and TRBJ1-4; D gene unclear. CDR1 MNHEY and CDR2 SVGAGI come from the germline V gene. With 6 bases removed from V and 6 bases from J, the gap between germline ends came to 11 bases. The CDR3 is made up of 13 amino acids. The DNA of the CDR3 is TGTGCCAGCAGCGGAGGGTCGGATGAAAAACTGTTTTTT. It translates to CASSGGSDEKLFF.